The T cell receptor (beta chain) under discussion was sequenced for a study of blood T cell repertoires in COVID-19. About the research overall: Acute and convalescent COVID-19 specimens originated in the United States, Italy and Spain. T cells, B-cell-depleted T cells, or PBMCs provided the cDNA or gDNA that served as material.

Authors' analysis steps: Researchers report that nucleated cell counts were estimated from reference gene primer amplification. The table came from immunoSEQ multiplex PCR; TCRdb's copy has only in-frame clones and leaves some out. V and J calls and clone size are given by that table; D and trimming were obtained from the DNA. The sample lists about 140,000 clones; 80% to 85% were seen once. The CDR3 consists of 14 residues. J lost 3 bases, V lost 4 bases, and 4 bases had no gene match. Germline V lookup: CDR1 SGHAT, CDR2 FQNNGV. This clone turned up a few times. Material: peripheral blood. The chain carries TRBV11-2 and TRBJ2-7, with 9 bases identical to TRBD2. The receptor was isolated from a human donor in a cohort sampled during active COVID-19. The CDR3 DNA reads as TGTGCCAGCAGCTCGCTAGCGGGAAGCTACGAGCAGTACTTC. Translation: CASSSLAGSYEQYF.